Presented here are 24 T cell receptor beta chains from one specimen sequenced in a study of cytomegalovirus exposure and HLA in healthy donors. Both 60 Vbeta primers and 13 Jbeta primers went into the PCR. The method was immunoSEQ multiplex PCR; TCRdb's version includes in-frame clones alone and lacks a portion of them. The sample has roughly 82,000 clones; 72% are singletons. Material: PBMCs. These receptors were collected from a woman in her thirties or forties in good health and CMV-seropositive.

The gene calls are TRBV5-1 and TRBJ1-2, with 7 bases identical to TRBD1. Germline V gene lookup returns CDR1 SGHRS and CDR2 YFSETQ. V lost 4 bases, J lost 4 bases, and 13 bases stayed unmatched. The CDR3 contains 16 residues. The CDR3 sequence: CASSNHDRELPYGYTF. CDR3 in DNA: TGCGCCAGCAGCAACCATGACAGGGAGCTTCCCTATGGCTACACCTTC.

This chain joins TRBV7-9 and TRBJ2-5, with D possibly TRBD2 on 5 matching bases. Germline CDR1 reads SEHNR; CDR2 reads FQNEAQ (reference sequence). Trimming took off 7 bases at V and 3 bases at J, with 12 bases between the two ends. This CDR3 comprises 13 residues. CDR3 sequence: CASNPPGKETQYF. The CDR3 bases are TGTGCCAGCAACCCTCCGGGAAAAGAGACCCAGTACTTC.

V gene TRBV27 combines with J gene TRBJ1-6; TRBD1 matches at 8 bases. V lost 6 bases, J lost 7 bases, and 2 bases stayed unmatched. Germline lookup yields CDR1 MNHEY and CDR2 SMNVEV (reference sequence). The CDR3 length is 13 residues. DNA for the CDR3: TGTGCCAGCAGGGACAGGGAGAATTCACCCCTCCACTTT. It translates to CASRDRENSPLHF.

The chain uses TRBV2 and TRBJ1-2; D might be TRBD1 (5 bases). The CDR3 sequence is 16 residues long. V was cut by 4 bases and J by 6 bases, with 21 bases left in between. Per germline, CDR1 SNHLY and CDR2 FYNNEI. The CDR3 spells CASSGRGGREGDGYTF. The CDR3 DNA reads TGTGCCAGCAGTGGGCGAGGTGGCAGGGAGGGAGATGGCTACACCTTC.

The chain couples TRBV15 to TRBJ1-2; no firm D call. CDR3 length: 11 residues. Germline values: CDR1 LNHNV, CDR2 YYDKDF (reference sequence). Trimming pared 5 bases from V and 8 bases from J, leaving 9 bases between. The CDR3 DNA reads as TGTGCCACCAGCCACCCGAGAGGCTACACCTTC. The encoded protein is CATSHPRGYTF. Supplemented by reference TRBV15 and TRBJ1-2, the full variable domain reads DAMVIQNPRYQVTQFGKPVTLSCSQTLNHNVMYWYQQKSSQAPKLLFHYYDKDFNNEADTPDNFQSRRPNTSFCFLDIRSPGLGDTAMYLCATSHPRGYTFGSGTRLTVV.

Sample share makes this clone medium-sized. The CDR3 reads CASSSVAGLRTTDTQYF. The CDR3 DNA reads as TGTGCCAGCAGCTCAGTCGCGGGACTGCGAACCACAGATACGCAGTATTTT. The V and J genes are TRBV7-2 and TRBJ2-3; maybe TRBD2 (6 bases). The germline gives CDR1 SGHTA, CDR2 FQGNSA. Trimming removed 4 bases at V and 2 bases at J, with 19 bases between. CDR3 length: 17 residues.

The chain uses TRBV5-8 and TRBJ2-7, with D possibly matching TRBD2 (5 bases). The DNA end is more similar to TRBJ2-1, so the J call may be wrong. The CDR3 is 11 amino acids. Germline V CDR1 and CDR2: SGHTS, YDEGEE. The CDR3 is CASTDLNEQFF. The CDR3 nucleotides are TGTGCCAGCACGGACTTAAATGAGCAGTTCTTC.

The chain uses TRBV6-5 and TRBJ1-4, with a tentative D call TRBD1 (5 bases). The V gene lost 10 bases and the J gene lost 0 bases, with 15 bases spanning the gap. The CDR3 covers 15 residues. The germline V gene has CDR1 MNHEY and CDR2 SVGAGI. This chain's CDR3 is CATRRQPTTNEKLFF. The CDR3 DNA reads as TGTGCCACCCGGCGACAGCCAACAACTAATGAAAAACTGTTTTTT.

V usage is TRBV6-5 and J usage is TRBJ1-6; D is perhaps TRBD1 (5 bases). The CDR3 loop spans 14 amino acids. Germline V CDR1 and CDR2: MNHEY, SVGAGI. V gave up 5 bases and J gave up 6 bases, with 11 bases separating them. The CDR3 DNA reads TGTGCCAGCAGTGAATACAGGAGTAATTCACCCCTCCACTTT. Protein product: CASSEYRSNSPLHF.

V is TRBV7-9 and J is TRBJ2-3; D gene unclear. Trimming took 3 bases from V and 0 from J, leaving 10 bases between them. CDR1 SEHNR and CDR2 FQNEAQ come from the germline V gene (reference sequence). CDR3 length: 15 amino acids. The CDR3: CASSFTVTSTDTQYF. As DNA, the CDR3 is TGTGCCAGCAGCTTCACTGTGACTAGCACAGATACGCAGTATTTT.

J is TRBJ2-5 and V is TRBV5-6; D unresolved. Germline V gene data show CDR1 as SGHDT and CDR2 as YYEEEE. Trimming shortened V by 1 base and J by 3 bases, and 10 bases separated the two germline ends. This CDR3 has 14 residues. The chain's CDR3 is CASSLIITKETQYF. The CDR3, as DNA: TGTGCCAGCAGCTTGATTATTACTAAAGAGACCCAGTACTTC.

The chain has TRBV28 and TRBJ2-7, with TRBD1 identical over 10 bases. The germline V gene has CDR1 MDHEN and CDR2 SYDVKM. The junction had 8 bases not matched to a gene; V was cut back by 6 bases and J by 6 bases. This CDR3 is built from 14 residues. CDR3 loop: CASSSRDRGREQYF. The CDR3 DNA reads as TGTGCCAGCAGCTCACGAGACAGGGGGCGCGAGCAGTACTTC. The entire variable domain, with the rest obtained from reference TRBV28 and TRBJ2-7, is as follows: DVKVTQSSRYLVKRTGEKVFLECVQDMDHENMFWYRQDPGLGLRLIYFSYDVKMKEKGDIPEGYSVSREKKERFSLILESASTNQTSMYLCASSSRDRGREQYFGPGTRLTVT.

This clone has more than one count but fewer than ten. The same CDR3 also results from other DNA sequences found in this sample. CDR3 in amino acids: CAWSPGGETQYF. The DNA of the CDR3 is TGTGCCTGGAGTCCTGGAGGGGAGACCCAGTACTTC. The V and J genes are TRBV30 and TRBJ2-5; D is possibly TRBD2 (6 bases). V was shortened by 2 bases and J by 5 bases, with 9 bases between the two germline ends. Per germline, CDR1 GTSNPN and CDR2 SVGIG (reference sequence). The CDR3 is 12 amino acids. The full variable domain, completed using reference TRBV30 and TRBJ2-5, is SQTIHQWPATLVQPVGSPLSLECTVEGTSNPNLYWYRQAAGRGLQLLFYSVGIGQISSEVPQNLSASRPQDRQFILSSKKLLLSDSGFYLCAWSPGGETQYFGPGTRLLVL.

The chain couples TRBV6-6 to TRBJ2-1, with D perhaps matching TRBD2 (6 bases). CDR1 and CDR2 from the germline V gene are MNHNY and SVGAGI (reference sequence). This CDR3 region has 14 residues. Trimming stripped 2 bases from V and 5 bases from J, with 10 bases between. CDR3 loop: CASSYGGEDNEQFF. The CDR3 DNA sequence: TGTGCCAGCAGTTACGGCGGGGAGGACAATGAGCAGTTCTTC.

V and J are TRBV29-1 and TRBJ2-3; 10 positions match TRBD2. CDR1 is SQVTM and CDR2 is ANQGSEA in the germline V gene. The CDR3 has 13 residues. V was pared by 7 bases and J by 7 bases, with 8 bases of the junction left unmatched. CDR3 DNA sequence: TGCAGCGCGGAAGGACTAGCGGCAAATACGCAGTATTTT. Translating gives CSAEGLAANTQYF.

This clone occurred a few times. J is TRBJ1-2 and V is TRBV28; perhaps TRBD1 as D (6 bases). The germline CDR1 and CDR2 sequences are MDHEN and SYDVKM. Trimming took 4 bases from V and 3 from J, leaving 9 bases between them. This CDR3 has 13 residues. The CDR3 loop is CASSSGEYYGYTF. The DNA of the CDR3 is TGTGCCAGCAGTTCAGGGGAATACTATGGCTACACCTTC.

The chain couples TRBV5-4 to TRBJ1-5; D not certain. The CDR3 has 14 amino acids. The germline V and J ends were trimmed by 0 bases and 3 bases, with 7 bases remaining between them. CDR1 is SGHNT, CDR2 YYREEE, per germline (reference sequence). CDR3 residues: CASSLGPVNQPQHF. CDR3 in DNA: TGTGCCAGCAGCTTGGGGCCAGTCAATCAGCCCCAGCATTTT.

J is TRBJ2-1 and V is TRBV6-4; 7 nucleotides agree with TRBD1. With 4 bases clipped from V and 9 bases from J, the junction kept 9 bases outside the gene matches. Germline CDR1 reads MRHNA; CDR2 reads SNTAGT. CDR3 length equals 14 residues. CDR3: CASSAGQLGREQFF. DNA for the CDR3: TGTGCCAGCAGTGCGGGACAGCTTGGTCGTGAGCAGTTCTTC.

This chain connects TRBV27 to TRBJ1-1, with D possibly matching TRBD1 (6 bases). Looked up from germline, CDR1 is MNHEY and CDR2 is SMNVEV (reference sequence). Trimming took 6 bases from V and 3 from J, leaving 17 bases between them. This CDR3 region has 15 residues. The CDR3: CASRFKIQGYTEAFF. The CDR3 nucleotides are TGTGCCAGCAGGTTTAAAATACAGGGTTACACTGAAGCTTTCTTT.

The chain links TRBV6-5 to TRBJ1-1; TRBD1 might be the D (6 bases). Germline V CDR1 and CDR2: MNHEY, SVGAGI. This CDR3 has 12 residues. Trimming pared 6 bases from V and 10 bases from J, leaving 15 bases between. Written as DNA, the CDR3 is TGTGCCAGCAGAGTTACAGGGTTGCCAGCTTTCTTT. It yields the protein CASRVTGLPAFF.

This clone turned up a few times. CDR3: CASLRGNEQFF. The CDR3 bases are TGTGCCAGCCTGAGAGGTAATGAGCAGTTCTTC. The genes are TRBV6-6 and TRBJ2-1; no clear D gene. Trimming pared 8 bases from V and 7 bases from J, leaving 9 bases between. Germline CDR1 is MNHNY and CDR2 is SVGAGI (reference sequence). This CDR3 comprises 11 residues.

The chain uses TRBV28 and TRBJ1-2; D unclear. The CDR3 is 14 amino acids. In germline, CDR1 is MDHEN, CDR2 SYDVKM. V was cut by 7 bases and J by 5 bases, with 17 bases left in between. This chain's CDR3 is CASTSWGGKYGYTF. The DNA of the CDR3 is TGTGCCAGCACCTCATGGGGAGGTAAATATGGCTACACCTTC.

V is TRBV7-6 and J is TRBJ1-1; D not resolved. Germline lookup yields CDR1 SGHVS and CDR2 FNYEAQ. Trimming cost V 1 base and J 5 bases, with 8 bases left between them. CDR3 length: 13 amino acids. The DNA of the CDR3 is TGTGCCAGCAGCTTAGTCGGGAGAACTGAAGCTTTCTTT. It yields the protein CASSLVGRTEAFF.

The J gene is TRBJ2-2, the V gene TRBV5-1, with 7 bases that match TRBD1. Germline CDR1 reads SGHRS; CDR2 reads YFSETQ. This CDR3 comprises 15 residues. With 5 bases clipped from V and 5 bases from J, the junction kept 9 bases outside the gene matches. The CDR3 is CASRSGQDGTGELFF. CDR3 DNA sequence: TGCGCCAGCAGGTCCGGACAGGACGGAACCGGGGAGCTGTTTTTT.